This T cell receptor (beta chain) emerged from a study of T cell changes during pregnancy in multiple sclerosis. V lost 4 bases, J lost 2 bases, and 8 bases lay in between. Per the germline V gene, CDR1 is SQVTM and CDR2 is ANQGSEA. This CDR3 spans 13 amino acids. Here immunoSEQ multiplex PCR was the method, and the copy in TCRdb shows in-frame clones only, minus some. The sample lists roughly 83,000 clones, about 89% occurring once. The sequences come from PBMCs, collected in the first trimester of pregnancy. This receptor was obtained from a female donor in good health, serving as a control in a pregnancy study. Some clones in this sample may be carry-over from other donors' samples. V gene TRBV29-1 combines with J gene TRBJ2-2; no clear D. DNA of the CDR3: TGCAGCGTTGTTGGGCCTAACACCGGGGAGCTGTTTTTT. Translation gives CSVVGPNTGELFF.